This TCR beta chain was observed in a study of beta chain features in type 1 diabetes. Points from the study as a whole: People with Type 1 diabetes carried modestly yet significantly shorter TCRB CDR3s in all four CD4+ subsets.

V gave up 2 bases and J gave up 4 bases; unmatched junction bases: 2. CDR3 length: 15 amino acids. CDR1 SEHNR and CDR2 FQNEAQ come from the germline V gene (reference sequence). With respect to this clone: Antigen specificity is unknown.

Every isolated RNA sample was fully reverse transcribed, so sequencing captured expressed TCRB transcripts. Regulatory, naive and central memory T cell samples averaged around 3.9 million reads. Profiling relied on immunoSEQ multiplex PCR, and the TCRdb table lists in-frame clones only, not all of them. The sample holds nearly 350,000 clones, about a tenth seen once. Approximately 110 mL of blood, on average, came from one heparinised draw per donor. The sequence was collected from a man aged 25-45 years with type 1 diabetes. V is TRBV7-9 and J is TRBJ1-6; 7 positions agree with TRBD1. The sequenced sample was central memory CD4+ T cells from blood. DNA of the CDR3: TGTGCCAGCAGCTTACGGGACAGTTATAATTCACCCCTCCACTTT. This encodes CASSLRDSYNSPLHF.